The sample holds many counts of the clone carrying this T cell receptor beta chain. Antigen specificity is unknown. Listed TCR primers and previously described methods were used for bulk TCR libraries. A single record per CDR3 protein comes from TCRdb applying MiXCR to the PCR reads. The repertoire consists of about 97,000 distinct CDR3 sequences, with roughly 26% occurring once and the leading ten covering more than 0.8%. The data belong to a study of molecular identifiers for immune sequencing clone quantification. Study conclusions and caveats: In CMV-specific effectors, clones above 20 copies held over 98% of molecules; naive, under 1%.

The CDR3 extends over 12 amino acids. Trimming took 6 bases from V and 6 from J, leaving 10 bases between them. The germline V gene has CDR1 MNHEY and CDR2 SMNVEV (reference sequence). This clonotype was sampled from a human donor in good health. Some libraries in this study had Jurkat cell RNA spiked in. The sequencing sample was made of naive CD8+ T cells from blood, with Jurkat cell RNA spiked in. Subset defined: FACS-sorted CD8+CD4-CCR7+CD45RA+ naive T cells. The rearrangement joins TRBV27 to TRBJ2-3; a weak D match, TRBD2 (6 bases). The CDR3: CASSPGLDTQYF. CDR3 in DNA: TGTGCCAGCAGCCCGGGACTTGATACGCAGTATTTT.